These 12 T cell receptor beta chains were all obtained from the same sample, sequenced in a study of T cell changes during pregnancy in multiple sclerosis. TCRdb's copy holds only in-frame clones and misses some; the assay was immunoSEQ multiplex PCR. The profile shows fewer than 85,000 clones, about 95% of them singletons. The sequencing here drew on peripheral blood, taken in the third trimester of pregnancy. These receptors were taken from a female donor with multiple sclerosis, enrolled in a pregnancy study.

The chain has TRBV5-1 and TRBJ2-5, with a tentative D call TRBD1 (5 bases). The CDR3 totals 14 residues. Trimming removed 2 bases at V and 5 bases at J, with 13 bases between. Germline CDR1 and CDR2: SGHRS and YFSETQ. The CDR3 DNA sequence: TGCGCCAGCAGCTTAGCTAGGGGTGGTGAGACCCAGTACTTC. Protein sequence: CASSLARGGETQYF.

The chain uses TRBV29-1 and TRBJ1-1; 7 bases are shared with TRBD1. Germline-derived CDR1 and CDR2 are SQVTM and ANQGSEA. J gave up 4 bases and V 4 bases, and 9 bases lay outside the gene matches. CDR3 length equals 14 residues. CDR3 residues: CSVAQGIGGTEAFF. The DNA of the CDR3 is TGCAGCGTTGCACAGGGGATTGGGGGCACTGAAGCTTTCTTT.

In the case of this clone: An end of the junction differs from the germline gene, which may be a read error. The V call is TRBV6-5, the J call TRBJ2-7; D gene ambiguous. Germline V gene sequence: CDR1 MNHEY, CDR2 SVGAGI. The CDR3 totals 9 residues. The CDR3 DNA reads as TGTGCCAGCAGTGGATCGGGTTTCTTC. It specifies CASSGSGFF.

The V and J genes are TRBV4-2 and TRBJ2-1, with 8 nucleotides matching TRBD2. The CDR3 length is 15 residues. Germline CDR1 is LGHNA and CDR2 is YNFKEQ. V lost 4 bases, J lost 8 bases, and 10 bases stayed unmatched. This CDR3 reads CASSPPGGLGDEQFF. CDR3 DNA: TGTGCCAGCAGCCCCCCGGGGGGGCTCGGTGATGAGCAGTTCTTC.

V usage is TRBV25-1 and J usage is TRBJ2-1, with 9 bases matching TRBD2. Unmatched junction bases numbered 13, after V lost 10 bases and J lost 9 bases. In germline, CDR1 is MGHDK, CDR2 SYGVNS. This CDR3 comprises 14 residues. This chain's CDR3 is CATRVGGGASEQFF. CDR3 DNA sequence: TGTGCCACCCGGGTGGGCGGGGGGGCTAGTGAGCAGTTCTTC.

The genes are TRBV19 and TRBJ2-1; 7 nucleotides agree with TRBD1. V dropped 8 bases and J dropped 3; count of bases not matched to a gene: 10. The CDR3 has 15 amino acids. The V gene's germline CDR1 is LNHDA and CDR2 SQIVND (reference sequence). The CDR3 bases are TGTGCCAGTCGTACAGGGGATGGCCTCTACAATGAGCAGTTCTTC. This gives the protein CASRTGDGLYNEQFF.

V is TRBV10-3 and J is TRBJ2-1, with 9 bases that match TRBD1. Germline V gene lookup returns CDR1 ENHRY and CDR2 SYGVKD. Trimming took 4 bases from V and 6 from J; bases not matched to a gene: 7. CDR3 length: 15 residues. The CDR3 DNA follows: TGTGCCATCAGTGGTAGGGACAGGGCCGGCAATGAGCAGTTCTTC. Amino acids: CAISGRDRAGNEQFF.

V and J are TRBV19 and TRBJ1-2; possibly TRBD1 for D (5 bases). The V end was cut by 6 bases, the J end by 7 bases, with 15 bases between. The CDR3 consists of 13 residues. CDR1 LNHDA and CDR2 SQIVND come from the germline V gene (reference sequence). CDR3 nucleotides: TGTGCCAGTAGCTGGGGCAGCCGGATTGGCTACACCTTC. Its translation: CASSWGSRIGYTF. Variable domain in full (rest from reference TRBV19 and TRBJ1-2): DGGITQSPKYLFRKEGQNVTLSCEQNLNHDAMYWYRQDPGQGLRLIYYSQIVNDFQKGDIAEGYSVSREKKESFPLTVTSAQKNPTAFYLCASSWGSRIGYTFGSGTRLTVV.

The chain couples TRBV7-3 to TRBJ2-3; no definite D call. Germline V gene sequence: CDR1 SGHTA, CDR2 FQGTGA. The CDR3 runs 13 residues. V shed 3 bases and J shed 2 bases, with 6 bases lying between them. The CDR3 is CASSLRNTDTQYF. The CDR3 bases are TGTGCCAGCAGCTTGCGCAACACAGATACGCAGTATTTT.

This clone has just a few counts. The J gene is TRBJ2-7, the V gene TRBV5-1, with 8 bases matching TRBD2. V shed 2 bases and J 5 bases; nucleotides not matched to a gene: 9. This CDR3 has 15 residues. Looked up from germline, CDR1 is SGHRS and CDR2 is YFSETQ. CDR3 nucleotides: TGCGCCAGCAGCTTTTCGGGAGGACTAGCCCACGAGCAGTACTTC. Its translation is CASSFSGGLAHEQYF.

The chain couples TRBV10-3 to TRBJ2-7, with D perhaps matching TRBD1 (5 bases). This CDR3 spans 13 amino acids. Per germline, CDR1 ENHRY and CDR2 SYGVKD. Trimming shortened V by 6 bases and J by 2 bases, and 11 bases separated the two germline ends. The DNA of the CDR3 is TGTGCCATCAGCCTGACAGAGACCTACGAGCAGTACTTC. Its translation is CAISLTETYEQYF.

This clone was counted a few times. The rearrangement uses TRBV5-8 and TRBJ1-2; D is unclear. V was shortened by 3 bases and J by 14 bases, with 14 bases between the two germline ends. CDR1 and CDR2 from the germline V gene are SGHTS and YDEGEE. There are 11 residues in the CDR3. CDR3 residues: CASSSPDEETF. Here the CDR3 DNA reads TGTGCCAGCAGCTCGCCCGACGAGGAGACCTTC.